A single sample gave rise to the 11 T cell receptor beta chains below, sequenced in a study of regulatory T cells in long-lasting Graves disease. Investigators prepared the TCR beta libraries by applying iRepertoire HTBI primers and Arm-PCR of CDR3 regions. TCRdb reprocessed the multiplex PCR reads with MiXCR, giving one entry per CDR3 protein. The sample has around 450,000 distinct CDR3 sequences, roughly 21% seen once; the top ten hold 6.5% to 9%. Time point of the sample: persistent/refractory GD, antithyroid drugs over 5 years with positive TRAb. The TCR library was prepared using RNA isolated from PBMCs. The specimen was peripheral blood mononuclear cells (PBMCs), collected when the disease was refractory, from a patient treated with antithyroid drugs. The receptors stem from a female donor with Graves disease.

Ten or more counts support this clonotype. The rearrangement links TRBV12-3 or TRBV12-4 to TRBJ1-2; D may be TRBD1 (5 bases). V lost 5 bases, J lost 0 bases, and 16 bases lay in between. The CDR3 consists of 16 residues. The CDR3 coding sequence is TGTGCCAGCAGTATAGGGACGTATAAAGCTAACTATGGCTACACCTTC. Translated: CASSIGTYKANYGYTF.

Ten or more counts support this clonotype. The chain uses TRBV28 and TRBJ2-5; D might be TRBD1 or TRBD2, each matching 5 bases. V lost 5 bases, J lost 5 bases, and 15 bases lay in between. CDR1 is MDHEN and CDR2 is SYDVKM in the germline V gene. The CDR3 loop spans 14 amino acids. CDR3 coding DNA: TGTGCCAGCAGTCTCCTAAGTGAGGGGGAGACCCAGTACTTC. Translation gives CASSLLSEGETQYF.

The CDR3 reads CASRVRADRDEYQPQHF. The CDR3 DNA sequence: TGTGCCAGCAGGGTAAGAGCGGACAGGGATGAGTATCAGCCCCAGCATTTT. The V and J genes are TRBV7-6 and TRBJ1-5; 8 positions match TRBD1. From germline, CDR1 is SGHVS and CDR2 FNYEAQ. With V trimmed by 6 bases and J by 5 bases, 15 bases remained unmatched. The CDR3 spans 17 residues.

The chain is built from TRBV20-1 and TRBJ2-7; TRBD2 matches at 9 bases. Per the germline V gene, CDR1 is DFQATT and CDR2 is SNEGSKA (reference sequence). The CDR3 has 14 residues. The V segment lost 2 bases and the J segment 5 bases; nucleotides outside the gene matches: 7. The CDR3 DNA follows: TGCAGTGCTAGACCCGAGGGACTAGCAGACGAGCAGTACTTC. It encodes CSARPEGLADEQYF.

The chain employs TRBV19 and TRBJ1-2, with D possibly being TRBD1 (5 bases). The CDR3 sequence is 13 residues long. CDR1 is LNHDA and CDR2 is SQIVND in the germline V gene (reference sequence). Deletions cut 3 bases from V and 8 bases from J, with 13 bases between. CDR3 DNA sequence: TGTGCCAGTAGTATCGAGGGACTGCGGGGCTACACCTTC. This codes for CASSIEGLRGYTF.

The V and J genes are TRBV29-1 and TRBJ2-5, with D possibly called TRBD1 or TRBD2 (5 bases each). In germline, CDR1 is SQVTM, CDR2 ANQGSEA. This CDR3 contains 13 residues. With 3 bases removed from V and 7 bases from J, the gap between germline ends came to 15 bases. As DNA, the CDR3 is TGCAGCGTTGACACAGGAGGAGGAGTGACCCAGTACTTC. Protein sequence: CSVDTGGGVTQYF.

This clonotype has at least ten counts. This chain links TRBV12-3 or TRBV12-4 with TRBJ1-2, with D possibly TRBD1 on 5 matching bases. V shed 5 bases and J shed 2 bases, with 9 bases lying between them. The CDR3 has 13 residues. The CDR3 DNA reads TGTGCCAGCAGTGACGGGGGGAACTATGGCTACACCTTC. Translating gives CASSDGGNYGYTF.

This clonotype appeared many times. The chain employs TRBV11-3 and TRBJ2-5; D might be TRBD2 (6 bases). Germline CDR1 reads SGHNT; CDR2 reads YENEEA. The CDR3 runs 16 residues. Trimming pared 5 bases from V and 5 bases from J, leaving 21 bases between. CDR3 sequence reads: CASSPMGGPEQETQYF. CDR3 DNA: TGTGCCAGCAGCCCAATGGGGGGACCTGAACAGGAGACCCAGTACTTC.

The sample holds many counts of this clonotype. The genes are TRBV28 and TRBJ2-5; D may correspond to TRBD1 or TRBD2 (5 bases each). In germline, CDR1 is MDHEN, CDR2 SYDVKM. The V end lost 6 bases, the J end lost 5 bases, and 16 bases lay between the germline ends. The CDR3 consists of 14 residues. CDR3 DNA sequence: TGTGCCAGCAGCCAGGGTGGCGCGGGTGAGACCCAGTACTTC. Protein sequence: CASSQGGAGETQYF.

A remark on this clonotype: One base away lies a much larger clone, so this may be a sequencing read error. The chain carries TRBV7-2 and TRBJ1-1; TRBD1 is a possible D gene (6 bases). Per germline, CDR1 SGHTA and CDR2 FQGNSA. CDR3 length: 16 residues. DNA for the CDR3: TGTGCCTGCAGCTTAACCGGGACAACCATGAACACTGAAGCTTTCTTT. Translating gives CACSLTGTTMNTEAFF.

This clonotype was observed many times. V and J are TRBV12-3 or TRBV12-4 and TRBJ2-7; D could derive from TRBD1 or TRBD2 (5 bases each). Trimming pared 4 bases from V and 6 bases from J, leaving 16 bases between. There are 14 residues in the CDR3. CDR3 residues: CASSSGTGVSEQYF. CDR3 nucleotide sequence: TGTGCCAGCAGTTCCGGGACCGGGGTCTCCGAGCAGTACTTC.